This T cell receptor (beta chain) was found in a study of T cells after yellow fever vaccination (dated by TCRdb to 2018 to 2020). A note on the overall study: The SMART-Seq v4 Ultra Low Input RNA kit was used to prepare libraries from fractions with low cell numbers. To track T-cell clones before and after primary and booster YFV17D yellow fever vaccination, bulk TCR alpha and beta repertoires were sequenced longitudinally. Two healthy male donors, one aged 18 to 29 and one aged 30 to 40 years, made up the cohort. Blood was drawn at multiple timepoints before and after primary and secondary immunization, with bulk PBMC replicates and cell subsets isolated. Points the paper makes about the study in general: Most clones expanded after primary vaccination (approximately 96% of CD4 and roughly 90% of CD8) were re-detected after the booster, suggesting that broad memory maintenance occurred. The secondary T-cell response was weaker than the primary response but faster, peaking on day 5 instead of day 15. Because only a couple of donors were included in the study, the extent to which the findings can be generalized is limited. A small share of clonotypes was detected in both CD4 and CD8 compartments, with the overlap likely arising from convergent recombination. FACS-sorted repertoires could contain abundant contaminating clonotypes from the bulk population, so computational filtering was required.

Clipping removes 4 bases from V and 7 bases from J, with 6 as the unmatched junction base count. Including cysteine and phenylalanine, the CDR3 has 13 amino acids. The only DNA kept is the CDR3, 39 bases in frame from the first base. CDR1 and CDR2 are drawn from the germline V gene (reference sequence): DFQATT, SNEGSKA. About this clonotype itself: Its antigen target is currently unknown. Base qualities were left out, and no much larger clone turns up one base away.

Per the publication, the treatment or condition label means: live attenuated yellow fever vaccine strain. Two biological replicates of bulk PBMCs were collected at each blood-draw timepoint. PBMCs were isolated from peripheral blood using a standard Ficoll-Paque protocol. TriZol was used to extract RNA from bulk PBMCs, CD4 and CD8 fractions, and dextramer-positive and dextramer-negative fractions. Synthesis of TCR cDNA relied on 5'RACE template switching, a step that introduced a universal primer site along with unique molecular identifiers. Priming of cDNA synthesis was performed from both the TCR alpha and TCR beta constant segments. Library amplification involved two PCR steps, and the second step added sample barcodes and sequencing adapters. Sequencing of libraries was done on Illumina HiSeq 2500 (2x100 bp) or NovaSeq (2x150 bp). The paper's processing steps were these. MIGEC was used to demultiplex reads and collapse the reads into UMI consensus sequences, and MiXCR was used for V(D)J alignment. Vaccine-responding clonotypes were defined with edgeR using replicate PBMC samples, requiring FDR below 0.01 and a log2 fold change above 5 up to day 15. Bulk clonotypes were assigned CD4 or CD8 identity according to which sequenced CD4 or CD8 repertoire held them at higher abundance. TCRdb redid the processing of the public reads, applying fastp at Q25 and MiXCR, and retained in-frame beta chains. When rows share a CDR3 protein, they turn into one entry using the most common DNA and genes. The V and J calls shown here were made by TCRdb, not taken from the authors' results. For this sample there are 620,000 or so distinct CDR3 sequences; more than 9% appear just once. Together, the top ten hold 15% of the sample.

The V gene is TRBV20-1 and the J gene is TRBJ2-4, and 8 junctional nucleotides match TRBD1. This specimen was PBMCs, taken on the day of the yellow fever booster vaccination. The clonotype comes from a man aged 25 to 45 who received the YFV17D yellow fever vaccine. The nucleotide sequence is TGCAGTGCTACGGACAGGGCAGGGAACATTCAGTACTTC. Its translation is CSATDRAGNIQYF.